These 29 T cell receptor beta chains were sequenced from one sample in a study of T cells in Graves' hyperthyroidism and ophthalmopathy. Regions amplified from RNA transcripts were the TCR beta CDR3 regions. Using the HTBI primer set, a first-round RT-PCR was run on the TCR CDR3. TCRdb re-analysed the multiplex PCR reads in MiXCR, keeping a single row per CDR3 protein. The table records some 92,000 distinct CDR3 sequences, roughly 39% of them present only once. Sequenced: peripheral blood or thyroid tissue (not recorded which). These receptors were obtained from a woman in her thirties with Graves' hyperthyroidism.

This clonotype has at least ten counts. The chain employs TRBV5-1 and TRBJ1-1; D is uncertain. The CDR3 extends over 15 amino acids. V lost 0 bases to trimming and J lost 1 base, with 10 bases between them. Germline V gene lookup returns CDR1 SGHRS and CDR2 YFSETQ. CDR3 region: CASSLDGRKNTEAFF. Written as DNA, the CDR3 is TGCGCCAGCAGCTTGGATGGGAGAAAGAACACTGAAGCTTTCTTT.

The sample holds a few counts of this clonotype. The junction and the germline gene differ at one end; a read error may be behind it. This chain joins TRBV7-2 and TRBJ2-5; no clear D gene. Germline V gene data show CDR1 as SGHTA and CDR2 as FQGNSA. This CDR3 contains 14 residues. DNA for the CDR3: TGTGCCAGTAGCTTATCCTTGGGGTCGGAGACCCAGTACTTC. The encoded protein is CASSLSLGSETQYF.

The rearrangement uses TRBV15 and TRBJ1-4; D not resolved. This CDR3 spans 15 amino acids. The V gene lost 3 bases and the J gene lost 11 bases, with 19 bases spanning the gap. Germline V gene sequence: CDR1 LNHNV, CDR2 YYDKDF (reference sequence). Here the CDR3 reads CATSSPGSTLNKLFF. DNA for the CDR3: TGTGCCACCAGCAGCCCAGGATCCACCCTAAATAAACTGTTTTTT.

The sample holds many counts of this clonotype. J is TRBJ1-3 and V is TRBV13; D gene ambiguous. Germline V gene sequence: CDR1 PRHDT, CDR2 FYEKMQ (reference sequence). There are 14 residues in the CDR3. V lost 3 bases and J lost 0, with 6 bases in between. The CDR3 region is CASSLLVSGNTIYF. The CDR3 coding sequence is TGTGCCAGCAGCTTGCTAGTCTCTGGAAACACCATATATTTT.

This clonotype was found many times. The CDR3 spells CSVCSTKETEAFF. The DNA for the CDR3 is TGCAGTGTTTGTTCGACCAAAGAAACTGAAGCTTTCTTT. This chain connects TRBV20-1 to TRBJ1-1; no firm D call. Trimming removed 7 bases at V and 5 bases at J, with 17 bases between. The CDR3 has 13 amino acids. The germline gives CDR1 DFQATT, CDR2 SNEGSKA (reference sequence).

This clonotype was recorded at least ten times. V usage is TRBV6-1 and J usage is TRBJ1-6, with unresolved D. Germline CDR1 MNHNS, CDR2 SASEGT. This CDR3 comprises 15 residues. Trimming took 3 bases from V and 9 from J, leaving 15 bases between them. The CDR3 region has the DNA TGTGCCAGCAGTGATGAGGCAGGAGGTGGTTCACCCCTCCACTTT. It yields the protein CASSDEAGGGSPLHF.

On this clonotype: Since a much larger clone is just one base distant, this may be a read error. The chain combines TRBV6-1 with TRBJ2-7; no clear D. Germline assignment: CDR1 MNHNS and CDR2 SASEGT. The CDR3 sequence is 11 residues long. CDR3 residues: CASSENYERYF. As DNA, the CDR3 is TGTGCCAGCAGTGAAAACTACGAGCGGTACTTC.

This sequence joins TRBV6-5 and TRBJ1-3; 7 bases match TRBD1. The ends lost 6 bases at V and 5 bases at J; junction bases unmatched: 19. Germline loops: CDR1 MNHEY, CDR2 SVGAGI. There are 18 residues in the CDR3. CDR3 residues: CASSVPDFRQGARNTIYF. The CDR3 bases are TGTGCCAGCAGCGTACCGGACTTTAGACAGGGCGCAAGAAACACCATATATTTT.

The chain employs TRBV7-9 and TRBJ2-5; D unclear. V lost 5 bases to trimming and J lost 5 bases, with 15 bases between them. The CDR3 extends over 14 amino acids. CDR1 SEHNR and CDR2 FQNEAQ come from the germline V gene (reference sequence). The CDR3 DNA is TGTGCCAGCAGCCGGATCGCAACCGGGGAGACCCAGTACTTC. Translation: CASSRIATGETQYF.

As regards this clonotype: A much larger clonotype is one base distant, so this may be a read error. The chain couples TRBV28 to TRBJ1-2; 8 bases map to TRBD1. The CDR3 length is 13 residues. The V gene's germline CDR1 is MDHEN and CDR2 SYDVKM. The CDR3 sequence is CASSFGQGYGHTF. The CDR3 nucleotides read TGTGCCAGCAGTTTCGGACAGGGCTATGGCCACACCTTC.

The V call is TRBV5-1, the J call TRBJ2-2, with TRBD2 matching 14 bases. With V trimmed by 3 bases and J by 3 bases, 7 bases remained unmatched. CDR1 is SGHRS and CDR2 is YFSETQ in the germline V gene. The CDR3 runs to 18 residues. Here the CDR3 DNA reads TGCGCCAGCAGCTCCTCGACTAGCGGGAGGGGATACACCGGGGAGCTGTTTTTT. This encodes CASSSSTSGRGYTGELFF.

This clonotype was seen repeatedly, ten times or more. The chain links TRBV6-5 to TRBJ2-3, with D possibly TRBD1 on 5 matching bases. V was shortened by 6 bases and J by 1 base, with 8 bases between the two germline ends. The CDR3 totals 13 residues. CDR1 is MNHEY and CDR2 is SVGAGI in the germline V gene. The CDR3 DNA reads TGTGCCAGCAGGCCGACAGGCACAGATACGCAGTATTTT. It codes for CASRPTGTDTQYF.

Note on this clonotype: One end of the junction varies from germline; a read error may be responsible. The rearrangement links TRBV7-6 to TRBJ1-6; D uncertain. Germline V lookup: CDR1 SGHVS, CDR2 FNYEAQ. The CDR3 sequence is 15 residues long. The CDR3 nucleotides read TGTGCCAGCAGCTTAGCGGGAGGCATAATCTCACCCCTCCGCTTT. Its protein product is CASSLAGGIISPLRF.

In its sample, this clonotype was seen many times. This chain joins TRBV24-1 and TRBJ1-1; TRBD1 aligns across 7 bases. The CDR3 spans 15 residues. Trimming removed 5 bases from V and 8 bases from J; junction bases left unmatched: 13. Per germline, CDR1 KGHDR and CDR2 SFDVKD. The CDR3 DNA reads TGTGCCACCAGTGTTAGGACGCAGGGGGGAATCGAAGCTTTCTTT. It is translated as CATSVRTQGGIEAFF.

This clonotype appeared a few times. The gene calls are TRBV27 and TRBJ1-5; possibly TRBD1 for D (5 bases). This CDR3 contains 15 residues. Between the trimmed V and J ends, which lost 5 bases and 6 bases, there was a span of 17 bases. Per germline, CDR1 MNHEY and CDR2 SMNVEV (reference sequence). DNA for the CDR3: TGTGCCAGCAGTCGGGTAGGGGAAGGGAGTCAGCCCCAGCATTTT. It encodes CASSRVGEGSQPQHF.

Details on this clonotype: A much larger clone sits a single nucleotide away, making a read error possible. This rearrangement joins TRBV27 to TRBJ2-5; D ambiguous. CDR1 and CDR2 (germline): MNHEY, SMNVEV (reference sequence). V lost 7 bases and J 8 bases, leaving 20 bases between the germline ends. This CDR3 has 14 amino acids. The CDR3 DNA reads TGTGCCAGCACTGACCTGGGCGGAGTTCGTACCCAGTACTTC. Translating gives CASTDLGGVRTQYF.

The V and J genes are TRBV28 and TRBJ1-5, with 8 bases aligning to TRBD1. The CDR3 spans 15 residues. Germline assignment: CDR1 MDHEN and CDR2 SYDVKM. Germline trimming cut 5 bases from V and 5 bases from J; bases unmatched to any gene: 8. The CDR3 DNA is TGTGCCAGCAGTGGCGCCGGGACAGGAGATCAGCCCCAGCATTTT. Translated: CASSGAGTGDQPQHF.

V usage is TRBV20-1 and J usage is TRBJ1-2; no reliable D call. The CDR3 runs to 14 residues. V shed 2 bases and J shed 3 bases, with 13 bases lying between them. Germline CDR1 DFQATT, CDR2 SNEGSKA (reference sequence). CDR3: CSARRVGVYYGYTF. The CDR3 bases are TGCAGTGCTAGAAGGGTTGGGGTGTACTATGGCTACACCTTC.

In its sample, this clonotype was seen a few times. The chain joins TRBV2 to TRBJ2-3; D uncertain. CDR1 SNHLY and CDR2 FYNNEI come from the germline V gene. The CDR3 consists of 14 residues. Trimming removed 6 bases at V and 4 bases at J, with 14 bases between. The CDR3 DNA follows: TGTGCCAGCAGAGCAGGAATCTTTTCAGATACGCAGTATTTT. Protein: CASRAGIFSDTQYF.

The chain joins TRBV20-1 to TRBJ1-6, with TRBD1 identical over 9 bases. The ends lost 1 base at V and 7 bases at J; junction bases unmatched: 2. The CDR3 consists of 14 residues. Germline V gene lookup returns CDR1 DFQATT and CDR2 SNEGSKA (reference sequence). The CDR3 region is CSARGGQGNSPLHF. CDR3 coding DNA: TGCAGTGCTAGAGGGGGACAGGGCAATTCACCCCTCCACTTT.

The rearrangement links TRBV29-1 to TRBJ1-1; D call uncertain. This CDR3 has 12 residues. Germline V CDR1 and CDR2: SQVTM, ANQGSEA. V was clipped by 4 bases and J by 1 base, with 7 bases between them. This chain's CDR3 is CSVGRANTEAFF. The CDR3 coding sequence is TGCAGCGTTGGGAGGGCGAACACTGAAGCTTTCTTT.

In regard to this clonotype: This sequence may be a read error, since a much larger clone differs from it by one base. The chain carries TRBV7-2 and TRBJ1-2; D not certain. The germline V and J ends were trimmed by 6 bases and 6 bases, with 14 bases remaining between them. This CDR3 is built from 13 residues. Germline assignment: CDR1 SGHTA and CDR2 FQGNSA. Written as DNA, the CDR3 is TGTGCCAGCAGTTTGTCGGAGAAGGATGGCTACACCTTC. Translated, it gives CASSLSEKDGYTF.

The chain recombines TRBV14 with TRBJ2-6, with a possible D match to TRBD1 (5 bases). Germline CDR1 reads SGHDN; CDR2 reads FVKESK. The CDR3 runs to 19 residues. V was clipped by 0 bases and J by 2 bases, with 17 bases between them. The chain's CDR3 is CASSQESGQSNTGANVLTF. The CDR3 DNA sequence: TGTGCCAGCAGCCAAGAATCAGGGCAGTCGAACACTGGGGCCAACGTCCTGACTTTC.

This clonotype was counted at least ten times. This chain uses TRBV5-1 with TRBJ2-6, with no clear D. Germline V gene sequence: CDR1 SGHRS, CDR2 YFSETQ. V lost 4 bases to trimming and J lost 2 bases, with 10 bases between them. The length of the CDR3 is 15 residues. CDR3 nucleotide sequence: TGCGCCAGCAGCCTTGGGAAGACTGGGGCCAACGTCCTGACTTTC. This codes for CASSLGKTGANVLTF.

This clonotype was seen only a few times. The chain employs TRBV7-8 and TRBJ1-5; tentatively, D is TRBD1 (6 bases). V was pared by 6 bases and J by 6 bases, with 18 bases between. Germline CDR1 reads SGHVS; CDR2 reads FQNEAQ. This CDR3 has 15 residues. This CDR3 reads CASSWFRGSTQPQHF. In nucleotides, the CDR3 is TGTGCCAGCAGTTGGTTTAGGGGGTCCACTCAGCCCCAGCATTTT.

This clonotype has ten or more counts. The chain couples TRBV28 to TRBJ1-1; TRBD1 matches 8 bases. Trimming cost V 10 bases and J 2 bases; bases outside gene matches: 3. Looked up from germline, CDR1 is MDHEN and CDR2 is SYDVKM. CDR3 length equals 12 residues. CDR3 sequence reads: CATGGVNTEAFF. The CDR3 nucleotides read TGTGCCACAGGGGGCGTAAACACTGAAGCTTTCTTT.

This clonotype came up many times. This chain connects TRBV20-1 to TRBJ2-7; D uncertain. In germline, CDR1 is DFQATT, CDR2 SNEGSKA (reference sequence). This CDR3 comprises 13 residues. V gave up 6 bases and J gave up 5 bases, with 17 bases separating them. The chain's CDR3 is CSAPAQGAHEQYF. The DNA for the CDR3 is TGCAGTGCCCCTGCCCAAGGTGCACACGAGCAGTACTTC.

Many counts were recorded for this clonotype. The CDR3 loop is CASSRTSGVQETQYF. The CDR3 bases are TGTGCCAGCAGCAGGACTAGCGGGGTCCAAGAGACCCAGTACTTC. This rearrangement joins TRBV7-9 to TRBJ2-5; 12 bases are shared with TRBD2. Germline CDR1 SEHNR, CDR2 FQNEAQ (reference sequence). The CDR3 sequence is 15 residues long. J lost 1 base, V lost 5 bases, and 2 bases had no gene match.

This chain uses TRBV10-3 with TRBJ1-4, with D possibly TRBD1 on 5 matching bases. Germline values: CDR1 ENHRY, CDR2 SYGVKD. There are 17 residues in the CDR3. Trimming removed 0 bases at V and 0 bases at J, with 11 bases between. The CDR3 here is CAISESRRAATNEKLFF. Here the CDR3 DNA reads TGTGCCATCAGTGAGTCCCGCAGGGCAGCAACTAATGAAAAACTGTTTTTT.